One TCR beta chain is described in this entry. The antigen is not known. This sample is drawn from a study of CD8 T cells in ankylosing spondylitis. Study observations and caveats: One TCR beta motif, made up of fewer than 10 highly homologous variants, appeared characteristic of ankylosing spondylitis blood. In the blood and synovial fluid of reactive arthritis, some motif variants had been previously reported.

The TCR beta libraries were generated through quantitative 5'-RACE incorporating molecular barcodes. TCRdb processed the 5' RACE reads anew with MiXCR; each CDR3 protein has one entry. This table holds around 450,000 distinct CDR3 sequences, roughly 26% found once. The CDR3 covers 14 residues. With 2 bases clipped from V and 3 bases from J, the junction kept 2 bases outside the gene matches. Per germline, CDR1 SGHRS and CDR2 YFSETQ. The chain combines TRBV5-1 with TRBJ2-1; 7 bases are a match to TRBD2. The origin of this receptor is a male donor with ankylosing spondylitis. Sequencing was performed on blood, either unsorted or a sorted T cell fraction (not recorded which). CDR3 coding DNA: TGCGCCAGCAGCTTTGCGGGAGTCTACAATGAGCAGTTCTTC. Residues: CASSFAGVYNEQFF.